The rows below give T cell receptor beta chains drawn from one sample of a study of CD8+ T cells in alopecia areata. Clones were sequenced by immunoSEQ multiplex PCR, and TCRdb holds only the in-frame ones, with some missing. The profile shows approximately 210,000 clones, approximately 47% of them singletons. The specimen comprised CD4+ T cells sorted from blood, sampled around week 36, from a patient treated with tofacitinib. The source is a human donor with alopecia areata. The CDR3 runs from the conserved cysteine through the conserved F or W. Each record gives: V gene, J gene, D gene, clone size, CDR3 DNA, CDR3 protein. The D gene is left open where the match is weak. Rows may omit the clone size; those that give it use once, few, many or a size class.

v_call: TRBV6-5; j_call: TRBJ1-2; d_call: TRBD1; clone_size: few; cdr3_nt: TGTGCCAGCAGGATCGGGACAGCTGGGGCCTATGGCTACACCTTC; cdr3_aa: CASRIGTAGAYGYTF
v_call: TRBV7-9; j_call: TRBJ2-3; d_call: TRBD2; clone_size: -; cdr3_nt: TGTGCCAGCAGCCCTGGGGACTACACAGATACGCAGTATTTT; cdr3_aa: CASSPGDYTDTQYF
v_call: TRBV7-9; j_call: TRBJ2-1; d_call: -; clone_size: -; cdr3_nt: TGTGCCAGCAGCTTGGAGAATAGTTGGTACAATGAGCAGTTCTTC; cdr3_aa: CASSLENSWYNEQFF
v_call: TRBV5-1; j_call: TRBJ2-7; d_call: TRBD2; clone_size: few; cdr3_nt: TGCGCCAGCGGAGAAAGCGGGATTTACGAGCAGTACTTC; cdr3_aa: CASGESGIYEQYF
v_call: TRBV29-1; j_call: TRBJ2-1; d_call: TRBD2; clone_size: -; cdr3_nt: TGCAGCGCCTCGACTAGCGGGAGTCCGGTGAATGAGCAGTTCTTC; cdr3_aa: CSASTSGSPVNEQFF
v_call: TRBV6-5; j_call: TRBJ2-2; d_call: -; clone_size: -; cdr3_nt: TGTGCCAGCAGTTCCTCTCGCCCGACGTTGACCGGGGAGCTGTTTTTT; cdr3_aa: CASSSSRPTLTGELFF
v_call: TRBV7-9; j_call: TRBJ2-1; d_call: TRBD1; clone_size: few; cdr3_nt: TGTGCCAGCAGCGCGATCAGACAGGGGGGGAATGAGCAGTTCTTC; cdr3_aa: CASSAIRQGGNEQFF
v_call: TRBV18; j_call: TRBJ2-3; d_call: TRBD1; clone_size: -; cdr3_nt: TGTGCCAGCTCACCAACCAGGGGGCCACGCACAGATACGCAGTATTTT; cdr3_aa: CASSPTRGPRTDTQYF
v_call: TRBV4-3; j_call: TRBJ2-1; d_call: -; clone_size: -; cdr3_nt: TGCGCCAGCAGCCAAGATGGGACGCGCGACTCCTACAATGAGCAGTTCTTC; cdr3_aa: CASSQDGTRDSYNEQFF
v_call: TRBV7-6; j_call: TRBJ2-5; d_call: -; clone_size: -; cdr3_nt: TGTGCCAGCAGCCACAACCAAGGGGTGGCAGAGACCCAGTACTTC; cdr3_aa: CASSHNQGVAETQYF
v_call: TRBV6-6; j_call: TRBJ2-5; d_call: -; clone_size: -; cdr3_nt: TGTGCCAGCAGTTACAAACTAGAGGGGACCCAGTACTTC; cdr3_aa: CASSYKLEGTQYF
v_call: TRBV30; j_call: TRBJ1-5; d_call: -; clone_size: -; cdr3_nt: TGTGCCTGGAGTGAAGGATTAAGCCCTCAGCCCCAGCATTTT; cdr3_aa: CAWSEGLSPQPQHF
v_call: TRBV7-2; j_call: TRBJ2-7; d_call: TRBD2; clone_size: -; cdr3_nt: TGTGCCAGCGCTCCGCGGGCTAGCGGGAGGAATAACGAGCAGTACTTC; cdr3_aa: CASAPRASGRNNEQYF
v_call: TRBV7-2; j_call: TRBJ2-1; d_call: -; clone_size: many; cdr3_nt: TGTGCCAGCAGCCTTAGCCGGGGGAATGAGCAGTTCTTC; cdr3_aa: CASSLSRGNEQFF
v_call: TRBV28; j_call: TRBJ2-7; d_call: TRBD2; clone_size: few; cdr3_nt: TGTGCCAGCAGTCAGGGACTAGCGGGAGGGATCCCCTACGAGCAGTACTTC; cdr3_aa: CASSQGLAGGIPYEQYF
v_call: TRBV28; j_call: TRBJ2-7; d_call: -; clone_size: -; cdr3_nt: TGTGCCAGCAGCCCACCGACAGCCGGGCAACGGGAGCAGTACTTC; cdr3_aa: CASSPPTAGQREQYF
v_call: TRBV2; j_call: TRBJ1-1; d_call: TRBD1; clone_size: -; cdr3_nt: TGTGCCAGCAGCAGACAGGGATTGAACACTGAAGCTTTCTTT; cdr3_aa: CASSRQGLNTEAFF
v_call: TRBV6-5; j_call: TRBJ2-5; d_call: TRBD1; clone_size: few; cdr3_nt: TGTGCCAGCAGTCCCGGGACAGGGTTGTGGGAGACCCAGTACTTC; cdr3_aa: CASSPGTGLWETQYF
v_call: TRBV5-1; j_call: TRBJ1-3; d_call: TRBD1; clone_size: few; cdr3_nt: TGCGCCAGCAGTCTTGGACAGGGAGGATTTAGAACCATATATTTT; cdr3_aa: CASSLGQGGFRTIYF
v_call: TRBV6-5; j_call: TRBJ2-7; d_call: TRBD2; clone_size: few; cdr3_nt: TGTGCCAGCAGTTACGTTAGCGGGAGGTTCGGAAACGAGCAGTACTTC; cdr3_aa: CASSYVSGRFGNEQYF
v_call: TRBV9; j_call: TRBJ2-5; d_call: TRBD2; clone_size: many; cdr3_nt: TGTGCCAGCAGCGTAAGACAGCGGGAGGGGACCCAGTACTTC; cdr3_aa: CASSVRQREGTQYF
v_call: TRBV10-3; j_call: TRBJ2-7; d_call: TRBD2; clone_size: few; cdr3_nt: TGTGCCATCAGGGGCCAGTCGCCTATCACCTTAGCGGGAGGTTCCTACGAGCAGTACTTC; cdr3_aa: CAIRGQSPITLAGGSYEQYF